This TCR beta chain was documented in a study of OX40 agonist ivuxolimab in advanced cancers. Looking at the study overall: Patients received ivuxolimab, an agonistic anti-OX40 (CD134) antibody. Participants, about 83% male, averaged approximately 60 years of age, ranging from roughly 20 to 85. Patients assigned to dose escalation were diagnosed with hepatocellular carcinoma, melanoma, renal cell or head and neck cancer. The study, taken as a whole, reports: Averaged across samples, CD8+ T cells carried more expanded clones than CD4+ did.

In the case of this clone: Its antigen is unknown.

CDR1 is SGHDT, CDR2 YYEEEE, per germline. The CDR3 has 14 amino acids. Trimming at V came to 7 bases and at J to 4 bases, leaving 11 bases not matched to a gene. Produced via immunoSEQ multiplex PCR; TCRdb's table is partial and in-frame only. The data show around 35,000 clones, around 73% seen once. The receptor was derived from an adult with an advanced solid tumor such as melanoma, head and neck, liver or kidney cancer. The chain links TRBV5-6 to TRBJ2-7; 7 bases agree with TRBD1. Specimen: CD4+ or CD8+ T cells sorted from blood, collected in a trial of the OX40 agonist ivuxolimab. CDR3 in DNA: TGTGCCAGCTCCGCAGGGGGAAGTCTATACGAGCAGTACTTC. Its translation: CASSAGGSLYEQYF.